There are many counts of the clone carrying this T cell receptor (beta chain). The data derive from a study of spatial heterogeneity in lung cancer. Looked up from germline, CDR1 is KGHDR and CDR2 is SFDVKD. With 5 bases removed from V and 3 bases from J, the gap between germline ends came to 9 bases. The CDR3 extends over 13 amino acids. TCRdb reprocessed the 5' RACE reads with MiXCR, giving one entry per CDR3 protein. In the table there are roughly 120,000 distinct CDR3 sequences, approximately 12% of which are singletons. Time point here: blood at routine non-recurrence follow-up after resection. Sequencing of whole RNA from tumor, nontumor lung or frozen PBMC involved no sorting.

Sequencing used PBMCs, obtained at follow-up. The source of this sequence is a male donor with early-stage non-small cell lung cancer. The gene calls are TRBV24-1 and TRBJ1-2; D is undetermined. The CDR3 here is CATSGGGHYGYTF. The DNA for the CDR3 is TGTGCCACCAGTGGGGGAGGACACTATGGCTACACCTTC.